This passage covers 30 T cell receptor beta chains from one sample sequenced in a study of control samples from healthy donors and cancer patients. Clones were read by immunoSEQ multiplex PCR, and TCRdb kept only the in-frame ones, dropping some. The data hold about 79,000 clones, with over 85% observed a single time. The specimen was PBMCs. These receptors came from a woman in her thirties or forties with lung cancer.

This clone was picked up one time. The chain has TRBV5-1 and TRBJ1-4, with D possibly TRBD1 on 6 matching bases. Germline V gene data show CDR1 as SGHRS and CDR2 as YFSETQ. The CDR3 contains 15 residues. The V gene lost 1 base and the J gene lost 6 bases, with 13 bases spanning the gap. In DNA, the CDR3 is TGCGCCAGCAGCTTGCGGGGGGCGGGGGATGAAAAACTGTTTTTT. Protein sequence: CASSLRGAGDEKLFF. The complete variable domain, with remaining parts taken from reference TRBV5-1 and TRBJ1-4, reads KAGVTQTPRYLIKTRGQQVTLSCSPISGHRSVSWYQQTPGQGLQFLFEYFSETQRNKGNFPGRFSGRQFSNSRSEMNVSTLELGDSALYLCASSLRGAGDEKLFFGSGTQLSVL.

The V call is TRBV18, the J call TRBJ1-5, with TRBD1 matching over 12 bases. This CDR3 region has 18 residues. The trim removed 1 base at V and 7 bases at J, leaving 11 bases unmatched. CDR1 KGHSH and CDR2 LQKENI come from the germline V gene. For the CDR3, the DNA is TGTGCCAGCTCACCACTGGGGACAGGGGGCGCGTTCTACCAGCCCCAGCATTTT. Amino acid sequence: CASSPLGTGGAFYQPQHF.

The genes are TRBV28 and TRBJ2-5; unclear D gene. CDR3 size: 12 residues. The ends were cut back, 10 bases at V and 2 bases at J, with 11 bases in the middle. CDR1 is MDHEN, CDR2 SYDVKM, per germline. The CDR3 region has the DNA TGTGCCACCTTGGACCCACAAGAGACCCAGTACTTC. Its translation is CATLDPQETQYF.

This clone was observed a handful of times. J is TRBJ1-1 and V is TRBV18, with D possibly TRBD1 on 6 matching bases. The CDR3 contains 16 residues. Germline V CDR1 and CDR2: KGHSH, LQKENI. The V end was cut by 2 bases, the J end by 4 bases, with 17 bases between. CDR3 bases: TGTGCCAGCTCACCATCGGGGGCAGGTTTCGGCACTGAAGCTTTCTTT. It specifies CASSPSGAGFGTEAFF.

The chain recombines TRBV25-1 with TRBJ1-6, with D possibly matching TRBD1 (5 bases). This CDR3 has 16 residues. CDR1 is MGHDK and CDR2 is SYGVNS in the germline V gene. Trimming removed 3 bases from V and 5 bases from J, with 14 bases in between. CDR3 sequence (DNA): TGTGCCAGCAGTGATCCCCAGGGTGGACATAATTCACCCCTCCACTTT. Protein sequence: CASSDPQGGHNSPLHF.

This chain uses TRBV10-2 with TRBJ2-1; possibly TRBD2 for D (6 bases). Germline CDR1 WSHSY, CDR2 SAAADI. This CDR3 is built from 15 residues. V was pared by 6 bases and J by 5 bases, with 17 bases between. CDR3: CASSRTTQRDNEQFF. In DNA, the CDR3 is TGCGCCAGCAGCAGGACTACCCAAAGGGACAATGAGCAGTTCTTC.

This chain links TRBV18 with TRBJ2-1, with D perhaps matching TRBD1 (5 bases). The V end lost 4 bases, the J end lost 10 bases, and 14 bases lay between the germline ends. The V gene's germline CDR1 is KGHSH and CDR2 LQKENI. This CDR3 region has 13 residues. This CDR3 reads CASSLELPGEQFF. As DNA, the CDR3 is TGTGCCAGCTCACTCGAGCTCCCAGGGGAGCAGTTCTTC.

The chain is built from TRBV27 and TRBJ1-3; no definite D call. The germline V and J ends were trimmed by 3 bases and 3 bases, with 6 bases remaining between them. This CDR3 is 13 amino acids long. Germline loops: CDR1 MNHEY, CDR2 SMNVEV (reference sequence). CDR3 bases: TGTGCCAGCAGTTTTGGACTTGGAAACACCATATATTTT. The encoded protein is CASSFGLGNTIYF.

V gene TRBV7-9 combines with J gene TRBJ1-6, with D tentatively TRBD1 (5 bases). Looked up from germline, CDR1 is SEHNR and CDR2 is FQNEAQ (reference sequence). The V gene lost 7 bases and the J gene lost 14 bases, with 12 bases spanning the gap. This CDR3 is built from 11 residues. CDR3 nucleotides: TGTGCCAGCACCCTTAGGGGAGCCCTCCACTTT. This encodes CASTLRGALHF.

J is TRBJ1-1 and V is TRBV7-2; 11 nucleotides align to TRBD1. With 3 bases clipped from V and 6 bases from J, the junction kept 12 bases outside the gene matches. CDR1 and CDR2 (germline): SGHTA, FQGNSA. The CDR3 runs 17 residues. CDR3 residues: CASSFPGTGGSSAEAFF. The CDR3 coding sequence is TGTGCCAGCAGCTTCCCCGGGACAGGGGGAAGTAGCGCTGAAGCTTTCTTT.

The V gene is TRBV18, the J gene TRBJ1-1; no definite D call. Trimming pared 6 bases from V and 3 bases from J, leaving 14 bases between. The CDR3 sequence is 14 residues long. Germline V lookup: CDR1 KGHSH, CDR2 LQKENI. The CDR3: CASSPAGDDTEAFF. Here the CDR3 DNA reads TGTGCCAGCTCGCCGGCTGGGGATGACACTGAAGCTTTCTTT.

The chain carries TRBV5-1 and TRBJ1-5; D not certain. Germline CDR1 and CDR2: SGHRS and YFSETQ. V was clipped by 2 bases and J by 2 bases, with 5 bases between them. There are 13 residues in the CDR3. The CDR3 region is CASSLAGNQPQHF. CDR3 bases: TGCGCCAGCAGCTTAGCTGGCAATCAGCCCCAGCATTTT.

CDR3 in amino acids: CASRRTAQETQYF. DNA of the CDR3: TGTGCCAGCAGACGGACAGCACAAGAGACCCAGTACTTC. The gene calls are TRBV6-5 and TRBJ2-5, with a possible D match to TRBD1 (6 bases). This CDR3 has 13 amino acids. The V gene's germline CDR1 is MNHEY and CDR2 SVGAGI. Trimming cost V 6 bases and J 2 bases, with 10 bases left between them.

This clone appeared a single time. The rearrangement links TRBV7-3 to TRBJ1-6; D is ambiguous. Germline V gives CDR1 SGHTA, CDR2 FQGTGA. V was pared by 0 bases and J by 10 bases, with 19 bases between. The CDR3 contains 17 residues. The CDR3 coding sequence is TGTGCCAGCAGCTTAACAGTTCCGGGTCCCCACGGGTCACCCCTCCACTTT. It specifies CASSLTVPGPHGSPLHF.

The CDR3 reads CASSPPTLRGPQPQHF. CDR3 nucleotide sequence: TGTGCCAGCTCACCACCGACCCTACGAGGGCCCCAGCCCCAGCATTTT. The chain uses TRBV18 and TRBJ1-5; D is uncertain. Germline V lookup: CDR1 KGHSH, CDR2 LQKENI. The CDR3 runs 16 residues. V was cut by 0 bases and J by 7 bases, with 16 bases left in between.

This clone was picked up a small number of times. The rearrangement uses TRBV3-1 (or the pseudogene TRBV3-2) and TRBJ2-1; D is unclear. CDR1 and CDR2 (germline): LGHDT, YNNKEL (reference sequence). This CDR3 is built from 13 residues. The V and J ends lost 1 base and 6 bases respectively, with 7 bases between them. The chain's CDR3 is CASSQGRVNEQFF. The CDR3 nucleotides read TGTGCCAGCAGCCAAGGCCGGGTCAATGAGCAGTTCTTC.

The chain links TRBV9 to TRBJ2-3; TRBD2 matches at 13 bases. The CDR3 spans 16 residues. The germline V gene encodes CDR1 SGDLS and CDR2 YYNGEE. V lost 5 bases to trimming and J lost 6 bases; unmatched junction nucleotides: 9. The CDR3 DNA reads TGTGCCAGCAGTGAAACTAGCGGGGGGGGCCTGGATACGCAGTATTTT. It yields the protein CASSETSGGGLDTQYF.

The chain is built from TRBV27 and TRBJ1-6; a possible D gene is TRBD1 (5 bases). The CDR3 runs 15 residues. The V end was cut by 7 bases, the J end by 0 bases, with 10 bases between. Germline CDR1 is MNHEY and CDR2 is SMNVEV (reference sequence). CDR3 residues: CASTGGASYNSPLHF. CDR3 DNA sequence: TGTGCCAGCACGGGAGGGGCCTCCTATAATTCACCCCTCCACTTT.

The V and J genes are TRBV19 and TRBJ1-4; TRBD1 matches 10 bases. The J segment lost 3 bases and the V segment lost 6 bases, leaving 16 bases of the junction unmatched. CDR3 length: 19 amino acids. The germline gives CDR1 LNHDA, CDR2 SQIVND (reference sequence). The CDR3 DNA sequence: TGTGCCAGTAGGCCAGCGGGACAGGGGTTTTGGCTTGCTAATGAAAAACTGTTTTTT. The encoded protein is CASRPAGQGFWLANEKLFF.

The chain employs TRBV7-9 and TRBJ2-2; possible D gene TRBD1, 7 bases. V lost 5 bases and J 4 bases, leaving 17 bases between the germline ends. Germline V gene data show CDR1 as SEHNR and CDR2 as FQNEAQ (reference sequence). The CDR3 is 16 residues long. CDR3 nucleotide sequence: TGTGCCAGCAGCACCGGCGGGACAGCATCCACCGGGGAGCTGTTTTTT. Residues: CASSTGGTASTGELFF.

The genes are TRBV5-1 and TRBJ1-1; 7 nucleotides agree with TRBD1. The CDR3 has 15 residues. J lost 5 bases, V lost 0 bases, and 7 bases had no gene match. CDR1 and CDR2 from the germline V gene are SGHRS and YFSETQ. The CDR3 DNA follows: TGCGCCAGCAGCTTGGTGGCAGGGGGTGGAACTGAAGCTTTCTTT. It encodes CASSLVAGGGTEAFF.

The CDR3 DNA is TGTGCCAGCAGCCCCGGCGGGGGGGCGACAGATACGCAGTATTTT. It is translated as CASSPGGGATDTQYF. V gene TRBV7-3 combines with J gene TRBJ2-3; 9 nucleotides align to TRBD2. The germline CDR1 and CDR2 sequences are SGHTA and FQGTGA. The CDR3 is 15 amino acids. The J segment lost 3 bases and the V segment lost 5 bases, leaving 6 bases of the junction unmatched.

CDR3: CASSEFEAFF. In DNA, the CDR3 is TGTGCCAGCAGTGAATTTGAAGCTTTCTTT. The rearrangement uses TRBV2 and TRBJ1-1; D gene ambiguous. Germline values: CDR1 SNHLY, CDR2 FYNNEI. V was shortened by 2 bases and J by 7 bases, with 2 bases between the two germline ends. This CDR3 has 10 amino acids.

The gene calls are TRBV14 and TRBJ2-1; 8 nucleotides line up with TRBD2. J was trimmed by 2 bases and V by 3 bases; bases with no gene match: 9. The CDR3 runs to 17 residues. In germline, CDR1 is SGHDN, CDR2 FVKESK. The CDR3: CASSQNIWRGAYNEQFF. As DNA, the CDR3 is TGTGCCAGCAGCCAGAATATATGGCGGGGGGCCTACAATGAGCAGTTCTTC. The whole variable domain, remainder taken from reference TRBV14 and TRBJ2-1, is EAGVTQFPSHSVIEKGQTVTLRCDPISGHDNLYWYRRVMGKEIKFLLHFVKESKQDESGMPNNRFLAERTGGTYSTLKVQPAELEDSGVYFCASSQNIWRGAYNEQFFGPGTRLTVL.

The V call is TRBV5-6, the J call TRBJ2-1; D ambiguous. Germline V lookup: CDR1 SGHDT, CDR2 YYEEEE. CDR3 size: 17 residues. Trimming stripped 6 bases from V and 8 bases from J, with 27 bases between. CDR3 sequence reads: CASTTLQGPRPSDEQFF. CDR3 nucleotides: TGTGCCAGCACCACCCTCCAAGGACCCAGGCCCTCCGATGAGCAGTTCTTC.

This sequence joins TRBV3-1 (or the pseudogene TRBV3-2) and TRBJ1-1; 8 bases match TRBD1. Trimming at V came to 0 bases and at J to 10 bases, leaving 4 bases not matched to a gene. Germline values: CDR1 LGHDT, CDR2 YNNKEL (reference sequence). The CDR3 contains 13 residues. CDR3: CASSQDPDRGAFF. CDR3 coding DNA: TGTGCCAGCAGCCAAGATCCCGACAGGGGAGCTTTCTTT.

This chain connects TRBV29-1 to TRBJ1-1, with unresolved D. V lost 5 bases and J 1 base, leaving 5 bases between the germline ends. This CDR3 has 11 residues. Germline V gene sequence: CDR1 SQVTM, CDR2 ANQGSEA. The CDR3 bases are TGCAGCGTTTCCAGGAACACTGAAGCTTTCTTT. This codes for CSVSRNTEAFF. The full variable domain, with the rest looked up from reference TRBV29-1 and TRBJ1-1, is SAVISQKPSRDICQRGTSLTIQCQVDSQVTMMFWYRQQPGQSLTLIATANQGSEATYESGFVIDKFPISRPNLTFSTLTVSNMSPEDSSIYLCSVSRNTEAFFGQGTRLTVV.

The chain is built from TRBV19 and TRBJ1-1; 7 nucleotides match TRBD1. Trimming at V came to 6 bases and at J to 1 base, leaving 5 bases not matched to a gene. The CDR3 spans 14 residues. Germline CDR1 LNHDA, CDR2 SQIVND (reference sequence). CDR3 loop: CASSIGQANTEAFF. The CDR3, as DNA: TGTGCCAGTAGCATCGGACAGGCGAACACTGAAGCTTTCTTT. Filled out from reference TRBV19 and TRBJ1-1, the complete variable domain reads DGGITQSPKYLFRKEGQNVTLSCEQNLNHDAMYWYRQDPGQGLRLIYYSQIVNDFQKGDIAEGYSVSREKKESFPLTVTSAQKNPTAFYLCASSIGQANTEAFFGQGTRLTVV.

The chain is built from TRBV11-3 and TRBJ2-4; the D call may be TRBD1 or TRBD2 (6 bases each). This CDR3 contains 11 residues. CDR1 SGHNT and CDR2 YENEEA come from the germline V gene. Deletions cut 6 bases from V and 15 bases from J, with 15 bases between. The CDR3 DNA is TGTGCCAGCAGAAGGACCGAGGGGGGGTACTTC. Translating gives CASRRTEGGYF.

This clone was counted only a few times. This rearrangement joins TRBV7-2 to TRBJ2-2; TRBD2 agrees at 10 bases. Germline V gene sequence: CDR1 SGHTA, CDR2 FQGNSA. V lost 5 bases, J lost 7 bases, and 10 bases stayed unmatched. The CDR3 length is 16 residues. The CDR3: CASSPQLAGSGGELFF. CDR3 DNA: TGTGCCAGCAGCCCCCAACTAGCGGGGTCGGGCGGGGAGCTGTTTTTT.